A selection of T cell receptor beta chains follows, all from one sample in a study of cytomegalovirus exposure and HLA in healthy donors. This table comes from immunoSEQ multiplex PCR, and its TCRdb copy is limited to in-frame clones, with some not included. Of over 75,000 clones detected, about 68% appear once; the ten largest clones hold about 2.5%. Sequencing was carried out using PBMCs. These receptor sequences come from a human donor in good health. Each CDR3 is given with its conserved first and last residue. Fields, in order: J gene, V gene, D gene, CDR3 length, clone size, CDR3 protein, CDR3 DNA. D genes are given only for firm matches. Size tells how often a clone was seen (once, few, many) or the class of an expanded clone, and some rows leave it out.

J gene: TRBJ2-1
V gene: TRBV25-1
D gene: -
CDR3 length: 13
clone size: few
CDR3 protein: CASSDSYPDEQFF
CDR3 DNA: TGTGCCAGCAGTGATTCCTACCCGGATGAGCAGTTCTTC

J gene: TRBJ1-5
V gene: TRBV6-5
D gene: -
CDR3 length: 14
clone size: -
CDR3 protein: CASRSGFSNQPQHF
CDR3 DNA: TGTGCCAGCAGATCGGGGTTTAGCAATCAGCCCCAGCATTTT

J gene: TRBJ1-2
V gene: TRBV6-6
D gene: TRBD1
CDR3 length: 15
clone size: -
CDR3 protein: CASSGRDRGDYGYTF
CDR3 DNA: TGTGCCAGCAGTGGGCGGGACAGGGGCGACTATGGCTACACCTTC

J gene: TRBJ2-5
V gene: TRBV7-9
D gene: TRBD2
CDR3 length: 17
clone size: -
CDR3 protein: CASSLAAASGVQETQYF
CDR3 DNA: TGTGCCAGCAGCTTAGCGGCCGCTAGCGGGGTCCAAGAGACCCAGTACTTC

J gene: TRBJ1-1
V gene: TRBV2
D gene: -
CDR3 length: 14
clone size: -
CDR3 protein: CASSDGQVNTEAFF
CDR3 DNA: TGTGCCAGCAGTGACGGTCAGGTGAACACTGAAGCTTTCTTT

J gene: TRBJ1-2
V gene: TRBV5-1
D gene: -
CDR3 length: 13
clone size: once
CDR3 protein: CASSLASGRGYTF
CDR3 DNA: TGCGCCAGCAGCTTGGCCTCAGGTCGGGGCTACACCTTC

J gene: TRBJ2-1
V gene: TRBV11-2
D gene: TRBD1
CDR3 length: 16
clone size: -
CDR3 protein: CASSRGKAGQGNEQFF
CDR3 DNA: TGTGCCAGCAGCCGGGGGAAAGCGGGACAGGGCAATGAGCAGTTCTTC

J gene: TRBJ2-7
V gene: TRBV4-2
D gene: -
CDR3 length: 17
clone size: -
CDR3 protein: CASSLRREAGGLREQYF
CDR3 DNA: TGTGCCAGCAGCCTACGGAGGGAGGCAGGGGGGTTGAGGGAGCAGTACTTC

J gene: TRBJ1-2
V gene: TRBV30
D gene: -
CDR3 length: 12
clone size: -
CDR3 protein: CAWSVGSGGYTF
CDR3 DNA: TGTGCCTGGAGTGTGGGCAGCGGTGGCTACACCTTC

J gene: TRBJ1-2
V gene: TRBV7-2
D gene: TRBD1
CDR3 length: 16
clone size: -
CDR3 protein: CASSSVRRQGSYGYTF
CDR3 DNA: TGTGCCAGCAGCTCTGTCCGGAGACAGGGGAGTTATGGCTACACCTTC

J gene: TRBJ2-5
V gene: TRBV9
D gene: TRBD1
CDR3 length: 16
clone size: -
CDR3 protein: CASSEPRTGGRETQYF
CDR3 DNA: TGTGCCAGCAGCGAACCCAGGACAGGGGGCCGAGAGACCCAGTACTTC

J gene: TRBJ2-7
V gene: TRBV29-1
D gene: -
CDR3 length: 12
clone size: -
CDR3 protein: CSVEGVSYEQYF
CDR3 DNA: TGCAGCGTTGAAGGCGTTTCCTACGAGCAGTACTTC

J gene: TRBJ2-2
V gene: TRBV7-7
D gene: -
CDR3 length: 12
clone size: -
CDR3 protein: CASSLQGGELFF
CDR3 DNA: TGTGCCAGCAGTTTACAGGGCGGGGAGCTGTTTTTT

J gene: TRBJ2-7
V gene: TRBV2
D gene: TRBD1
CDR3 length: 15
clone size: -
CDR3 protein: CASRLEGQGAYEQYF
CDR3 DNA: TGTGCCAGCAGGTTAGAAGGACAGGGGGCCTACGAGCAGTACTTC

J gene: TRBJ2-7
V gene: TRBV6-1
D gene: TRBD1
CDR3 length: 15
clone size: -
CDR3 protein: CASSERTGISYEQYF
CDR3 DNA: TGTGCCAGCAGTGAGAGGACAGGGATCTCCTACGAGCAGTACTTC

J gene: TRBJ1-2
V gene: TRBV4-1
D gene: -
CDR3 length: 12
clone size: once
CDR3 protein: CASSQDPYGYTF
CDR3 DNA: TGCGCCAGCAGCCAAGATCCTTATGGCTACACCTTC

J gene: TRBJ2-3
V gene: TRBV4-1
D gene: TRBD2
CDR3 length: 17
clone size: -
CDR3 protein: CASSQVGTSGRTDTQYF
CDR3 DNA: TGCGCCAGCAGCCAAGTCGGGACTAGCGGGCGCACAGATACGCAGTATTTT

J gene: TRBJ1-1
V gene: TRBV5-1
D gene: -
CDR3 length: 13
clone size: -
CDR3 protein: CASSTTTNTEAFF
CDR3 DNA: TGCGCCAGCAGCACGACAACGAACACTGAAGCTTTCTTT

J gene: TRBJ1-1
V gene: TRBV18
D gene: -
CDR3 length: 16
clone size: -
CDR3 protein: CASSLNSRSGNTEAFF
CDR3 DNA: TGTGCCAGCTCACTTAACTCACGGTCGGGGAACACTGAAGCTTTCTTT

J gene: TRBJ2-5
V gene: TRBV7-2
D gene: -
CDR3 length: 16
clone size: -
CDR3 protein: CASSSRRSGMGGTQYF
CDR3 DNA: TGTGCCAGCAGCTCGCGAAGATCGGGGATGGGGGGGACCCAGTACTTC

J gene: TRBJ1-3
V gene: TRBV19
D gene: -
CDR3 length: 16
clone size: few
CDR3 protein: CASPRGPLSSGNTIYF
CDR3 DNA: TGTGCCAGTCCCAGGGGCCCCTTAAGCTCTGGAAACACCATATATTTT

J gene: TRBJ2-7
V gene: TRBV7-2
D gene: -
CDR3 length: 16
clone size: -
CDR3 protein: CASSLGVSGVLYEQYF
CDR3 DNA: TGTGCCAGCAGCTTAGGAGTCTCAGGGGTACTCTACGAGCAGTACTTC

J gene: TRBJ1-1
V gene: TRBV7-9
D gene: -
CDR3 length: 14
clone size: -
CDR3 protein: CASSLAHPGLQAFF
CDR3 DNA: TGTGCCAGCAGCTTAGCGCATCCAGGGCTCCAAGCTTTCTTT

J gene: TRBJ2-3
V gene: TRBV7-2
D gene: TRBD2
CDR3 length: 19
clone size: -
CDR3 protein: CASSLVAGGISISTDTQYF
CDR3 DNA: TGTGCCAGCAGCTTAGTAGCGGGGGGGATCTCAATTAGCACAGATACGCAGTATTTT

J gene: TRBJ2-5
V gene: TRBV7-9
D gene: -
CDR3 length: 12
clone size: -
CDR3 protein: CASQGPEETQYF
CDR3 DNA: TGTGCCAGCCAGGGCCCCGAAGAGACCCAGTACTTC

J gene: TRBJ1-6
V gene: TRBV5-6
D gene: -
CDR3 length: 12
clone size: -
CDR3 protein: CASSLPNSPLHF
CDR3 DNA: TGTGCCAGCAGCCTCCCCAATTCACCCCTCCACTTT

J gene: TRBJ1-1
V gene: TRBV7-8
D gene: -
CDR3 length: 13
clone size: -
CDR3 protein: CASSLLRDTEAFF
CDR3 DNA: TGTGCCAGCAGCTTACTCAGGGACACTGAAGCTTTCTTT

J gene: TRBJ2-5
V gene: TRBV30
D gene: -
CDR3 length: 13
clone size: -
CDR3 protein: CAWSAFIQETQYF
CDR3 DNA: TGTGCCTGGAGTGCCTTTATTCAAGAGACCCAGTACTTC

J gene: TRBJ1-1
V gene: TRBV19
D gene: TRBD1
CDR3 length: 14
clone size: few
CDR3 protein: CASKTGQYNTEAFF
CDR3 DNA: TGTGCCAGTAAGACGGGACAGTATAACACTGAAGCTTTCTTT

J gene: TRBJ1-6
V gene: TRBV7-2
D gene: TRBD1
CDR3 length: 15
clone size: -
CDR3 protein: CASSVQGQGNSPLHF
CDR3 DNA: TGTGCCAGCAGCGTTCAAGGACAGGGGAATTCACCCCTCCACTTT

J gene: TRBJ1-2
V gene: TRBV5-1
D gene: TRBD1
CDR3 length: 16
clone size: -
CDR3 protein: CASSSGQGNTNYGYTF
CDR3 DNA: TGCGCCAGCAGCTCTGGACAGGGTAACACTAACTATGGCTACACCTTC

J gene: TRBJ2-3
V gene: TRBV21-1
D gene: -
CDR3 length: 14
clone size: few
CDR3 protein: CASPLEWGTDTQYF
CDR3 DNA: TGTGCCAGCCCCCTGGAGTGGGGCACAGATACGCAGTATTTT

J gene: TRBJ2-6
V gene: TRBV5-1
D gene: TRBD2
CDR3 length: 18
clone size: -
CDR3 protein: CASSARLAGGLGANVLTF
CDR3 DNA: TGCGCCAGCAGCGCAAGACTAGCGGGGGGGCTTGGGGCCAACGTCCTGACTTTC

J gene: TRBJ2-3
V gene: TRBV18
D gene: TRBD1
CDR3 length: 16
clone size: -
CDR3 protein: CASSPLRDRSTDTQYF
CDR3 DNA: TGTGCCAGCTCACCACTACGGGACAGATCCACAGATACGCAGTATTTT

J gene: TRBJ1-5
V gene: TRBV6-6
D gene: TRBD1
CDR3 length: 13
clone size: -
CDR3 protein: CASTQQGPSPQHF
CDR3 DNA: TGTGCCAGCACCCAACAGGGGCCATCGCCCCAGCATTTT

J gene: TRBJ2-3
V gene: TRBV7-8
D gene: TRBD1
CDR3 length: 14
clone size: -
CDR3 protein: CASSMDRDTDTQYF
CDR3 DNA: TGTGCCAGCAGCATGGACAGGGACACAGATACGCAGTATTTT

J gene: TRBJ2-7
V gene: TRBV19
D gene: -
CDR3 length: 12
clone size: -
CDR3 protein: CASSIDGTEQYF
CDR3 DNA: TGTGCCAGTAGTATAGACGGGACAGAGCAGTACTTC

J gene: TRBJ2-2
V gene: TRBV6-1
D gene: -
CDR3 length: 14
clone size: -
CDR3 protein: CASSEWGGAGELFF
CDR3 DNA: TGTGCCAGCAGTGAGTGGGGCGGGGCCGGGGAGCTGTTTTTT

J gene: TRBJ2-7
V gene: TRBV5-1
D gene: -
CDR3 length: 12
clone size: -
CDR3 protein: CASSFDRGEQYF
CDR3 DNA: TGCGCCAGCAGCTTCGACCGGGGCGAGCAGTACTTC

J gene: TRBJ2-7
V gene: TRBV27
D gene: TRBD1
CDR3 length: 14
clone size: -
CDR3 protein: CASNIGGAAYEQYF
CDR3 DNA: TGTGCCAGCAATATAGGGGGCGCGGCCTACGAGCAGTACTTC

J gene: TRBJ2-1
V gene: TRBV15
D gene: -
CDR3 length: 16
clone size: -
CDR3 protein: CATSPPGQGGHNEQFF
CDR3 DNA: TGTGCCACCAGCCCCCCTGGTCAGGGGGGTCACAATGAGCAGTTCTTC

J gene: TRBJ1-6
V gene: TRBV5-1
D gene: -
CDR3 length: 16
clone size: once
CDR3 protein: CASSLVTQGSNSPLHF
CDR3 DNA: TGCGCCAGCAGCTTGGTAACGCAGGGGAGCAATTCACCCCTCCACTTT